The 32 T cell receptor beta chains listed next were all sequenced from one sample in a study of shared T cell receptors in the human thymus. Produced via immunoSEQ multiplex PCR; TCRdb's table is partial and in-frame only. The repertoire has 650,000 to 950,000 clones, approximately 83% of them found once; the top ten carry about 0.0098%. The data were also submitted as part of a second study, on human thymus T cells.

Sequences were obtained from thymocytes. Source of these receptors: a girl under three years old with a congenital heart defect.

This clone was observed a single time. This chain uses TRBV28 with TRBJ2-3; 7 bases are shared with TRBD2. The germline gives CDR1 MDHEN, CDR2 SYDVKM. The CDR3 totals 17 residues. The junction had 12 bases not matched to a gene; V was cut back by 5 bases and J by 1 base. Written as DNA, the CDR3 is TGTGCCAGCAGTGAAGTCCACAAGCGGGGCTGCACAGATACGCAGTATTTT. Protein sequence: CASSEVHKRGCTDTQYF.

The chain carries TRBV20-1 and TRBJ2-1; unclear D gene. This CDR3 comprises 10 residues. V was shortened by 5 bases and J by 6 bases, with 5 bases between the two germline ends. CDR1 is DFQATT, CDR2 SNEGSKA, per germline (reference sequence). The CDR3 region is CSALLNEQFF. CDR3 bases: TGCAGTGCTTTACTCAATGAGCAGTTCTTC.

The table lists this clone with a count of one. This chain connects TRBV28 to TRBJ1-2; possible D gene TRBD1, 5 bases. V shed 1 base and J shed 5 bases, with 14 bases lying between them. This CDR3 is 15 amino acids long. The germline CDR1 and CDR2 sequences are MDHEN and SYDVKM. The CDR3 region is CASSLYIGGGYGYTF. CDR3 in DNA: TGTGCCAGCAGTTTATACATCGGGGGGGGGTATGGCTACACCTTC.

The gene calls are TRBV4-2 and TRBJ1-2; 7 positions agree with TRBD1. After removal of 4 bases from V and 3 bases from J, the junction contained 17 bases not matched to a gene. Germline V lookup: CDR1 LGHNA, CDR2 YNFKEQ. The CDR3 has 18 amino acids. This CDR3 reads CASSLPRSQGPKHYGYTF. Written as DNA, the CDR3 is TGTGCCAGCAGCCTACCTAGATCACAGGGGCCGAAACACTATGGCTACACCTTC.

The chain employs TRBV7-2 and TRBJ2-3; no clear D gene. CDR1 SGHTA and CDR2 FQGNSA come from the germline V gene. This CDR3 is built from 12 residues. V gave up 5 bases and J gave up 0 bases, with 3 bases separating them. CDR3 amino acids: CASSPSTDTQYF. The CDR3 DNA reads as TGTGCCAGCAGCCCGAGCACAGATACGCAGTATTTT. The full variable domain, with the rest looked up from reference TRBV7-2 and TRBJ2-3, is GAGVSQSPSNKVTEKGKDVELRCDPISGHTALYWYRQSLGQGLEFLIYFQGNSAPDKSGLPSDRFSAERTGGSVSTLTIQRTQQEDSAVYLCASSPSTDTQYFGPGTRLTVL.

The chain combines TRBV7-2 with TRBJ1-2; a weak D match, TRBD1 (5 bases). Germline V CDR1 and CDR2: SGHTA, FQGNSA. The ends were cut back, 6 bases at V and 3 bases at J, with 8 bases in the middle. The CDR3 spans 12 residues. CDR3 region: CASRGEDYGYTF. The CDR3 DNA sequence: TGTGCCAGCAGAGGGGAGGACTATGGCTACACCTTC.

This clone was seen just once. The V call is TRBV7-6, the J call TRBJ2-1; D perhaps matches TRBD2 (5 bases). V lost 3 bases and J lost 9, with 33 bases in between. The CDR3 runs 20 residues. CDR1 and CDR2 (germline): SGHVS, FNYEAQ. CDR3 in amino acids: CASSFFHEMSFLRDLTEQFF. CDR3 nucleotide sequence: TGTGCCAGCAGCTTTTTCCATGAGATGTCCTTCCTGAGGGATTTGACTGAGCAGTTCTTC.

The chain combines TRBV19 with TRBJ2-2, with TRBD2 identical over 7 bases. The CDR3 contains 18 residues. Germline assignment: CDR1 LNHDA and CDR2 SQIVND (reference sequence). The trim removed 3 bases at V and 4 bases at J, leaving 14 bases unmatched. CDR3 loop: CASSITDLAVFSTGELFF. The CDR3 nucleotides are TGTGCCAGTAGTATCACTGACCTAGCGGTCTTTTCCACCGGGGAGCTGTTTTTT.

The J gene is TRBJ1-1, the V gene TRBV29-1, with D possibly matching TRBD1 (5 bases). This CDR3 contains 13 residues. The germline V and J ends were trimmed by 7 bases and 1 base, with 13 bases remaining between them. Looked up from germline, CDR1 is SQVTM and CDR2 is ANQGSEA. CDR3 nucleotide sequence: TGCAGCGGCGGTAGACAGCCGAACACTGAAGCTTTCTTT. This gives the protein CSGGRQPNTEAFF.

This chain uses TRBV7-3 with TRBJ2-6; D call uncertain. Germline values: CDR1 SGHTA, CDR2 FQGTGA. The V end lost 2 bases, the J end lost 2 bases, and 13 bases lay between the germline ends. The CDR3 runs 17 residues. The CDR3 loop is CASSLGLRYAGANVLTF. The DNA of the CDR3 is TGTGCCAGCAGCTTAGGTCTCCGCTACGCTGGGGCCAACGTCCTGACTTTC.

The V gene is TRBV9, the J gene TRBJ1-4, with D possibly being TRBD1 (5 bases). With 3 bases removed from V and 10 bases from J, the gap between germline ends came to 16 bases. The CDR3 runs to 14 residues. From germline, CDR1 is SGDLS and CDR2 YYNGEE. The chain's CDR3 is CASSAGSWSGKLFF. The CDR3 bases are TGTGCCAGCAGCGCAGGGTCATGGAGTGGAAAACTGTTTTTT.

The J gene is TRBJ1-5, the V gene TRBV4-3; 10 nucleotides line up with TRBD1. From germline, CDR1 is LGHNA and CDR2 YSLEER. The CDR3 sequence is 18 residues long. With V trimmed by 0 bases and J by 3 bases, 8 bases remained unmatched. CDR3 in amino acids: CASSQEWDRGQYNQPQHF. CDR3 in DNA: TGCGCCAGCAGCCAAGAATGGGACAGGGGACAATACAATCAGCCCCAGCATTTT.

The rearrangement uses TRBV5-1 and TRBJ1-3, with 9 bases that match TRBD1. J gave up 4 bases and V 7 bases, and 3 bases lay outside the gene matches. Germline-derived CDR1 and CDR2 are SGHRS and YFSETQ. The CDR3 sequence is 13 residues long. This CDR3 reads CASRQGGGNTIYF. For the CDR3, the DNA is TGCGCCAGCCGACAGGGGGGAGGAAACACCATATATTTT.

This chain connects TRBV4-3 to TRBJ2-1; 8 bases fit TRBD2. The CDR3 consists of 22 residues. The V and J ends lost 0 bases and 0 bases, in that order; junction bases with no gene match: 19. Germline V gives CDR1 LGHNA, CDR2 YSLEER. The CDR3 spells CASSQDEEMGLDDPSSYNEQFF. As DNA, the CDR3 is TGCGCCAGCAGCCAAGACGAGGAGATGGGACTAGATGACCCTAGCTCCTACAATGAGCAGTTCTTC.

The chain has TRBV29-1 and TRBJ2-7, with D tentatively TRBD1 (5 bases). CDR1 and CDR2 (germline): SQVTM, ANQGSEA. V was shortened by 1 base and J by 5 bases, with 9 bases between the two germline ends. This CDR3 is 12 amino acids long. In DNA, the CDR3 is TGCAGCGTTGAAGTGCAGGGCGACGAGCAGTACTTC. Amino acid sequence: CSVEVQGDEQYF.

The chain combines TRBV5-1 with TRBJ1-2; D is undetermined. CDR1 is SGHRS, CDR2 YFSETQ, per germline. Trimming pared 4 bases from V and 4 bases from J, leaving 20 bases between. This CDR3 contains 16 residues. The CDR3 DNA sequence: TGCGCCAGCAGCGCCCGGACTGCCCGGTATGGCTATGGCTACACCTTC. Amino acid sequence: CASSARTARYGYGYTF.

CDR3 loop: CASSPGTGVFLETKNIQYF. For the CDR3, the DNA is TGTGCCAGCAGCCCGGGGACAGGGGTTTTTCTTGAAACCAAAAACATTCAGTACTTC. The rearrangement links TRBV7-2 to TRBJ2-4, with 10 bases matching TRBD1. Losses at the gene ends were 5 bases for V and 2 bases for J; bases not matched to a gene: 15. Germline lookup yields CDR1 SGHTA and CDR2 FQGNSA. CDR3 size: 19 residues.

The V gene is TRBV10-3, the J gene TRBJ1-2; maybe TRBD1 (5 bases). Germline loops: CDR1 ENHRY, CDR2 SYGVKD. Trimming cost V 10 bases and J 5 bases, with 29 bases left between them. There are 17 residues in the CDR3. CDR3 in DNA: TGTGCCACCAACACCGGGGGGAAGTCCCTACTTAGGTATGGCTACACCTTC. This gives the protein CATNTGGKSLLRYGYTF.

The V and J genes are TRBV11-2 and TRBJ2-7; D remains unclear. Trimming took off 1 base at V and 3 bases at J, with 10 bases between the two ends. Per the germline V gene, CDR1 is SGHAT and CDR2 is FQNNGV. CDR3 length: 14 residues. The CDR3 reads CASSLGPSLYEQYF. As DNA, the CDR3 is TGTGCCAGCAGCTTAGGTCCCTCCCTCTACGAGCAGTACTTC.

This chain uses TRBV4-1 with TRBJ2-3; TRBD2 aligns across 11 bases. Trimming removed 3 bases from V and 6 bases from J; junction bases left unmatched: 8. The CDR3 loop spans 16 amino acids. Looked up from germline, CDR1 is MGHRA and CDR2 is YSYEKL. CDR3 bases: TGCGCCAGCAGCCAGGGTAGCGGGGGGGGGAAGGATACGCAGTATTTT. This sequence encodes CASSQGSGGGKDTQYF.

The CDR3 spells CASSFTRESNGYTF. In DNA form, the CDR3 reads TGTGCCAGCAGTTTTACCAGGGAAAGCAATGGCTACACCTTC. The chain has TRBV27 and TRBJ1-2; D possibly corresponds to TRBD1 (5 bases). Germline V lookup: CDR1 MNHEY, CDR2 SMNVEV (reference sequence). The germline V and J ends were trimmed by 3 bases and 6 bases, with 14 bases remaining between them. The CDR3 is made up of 14 amino acids.

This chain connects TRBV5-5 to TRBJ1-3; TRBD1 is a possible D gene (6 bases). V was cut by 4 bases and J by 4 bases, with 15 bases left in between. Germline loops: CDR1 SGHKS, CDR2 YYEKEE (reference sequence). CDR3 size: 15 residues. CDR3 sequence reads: CASSPYGGEGNTIYF. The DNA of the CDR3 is TGTGCCAGCAGCCCCTATGGGGGCGAGGGAAACACCATATATTTT.

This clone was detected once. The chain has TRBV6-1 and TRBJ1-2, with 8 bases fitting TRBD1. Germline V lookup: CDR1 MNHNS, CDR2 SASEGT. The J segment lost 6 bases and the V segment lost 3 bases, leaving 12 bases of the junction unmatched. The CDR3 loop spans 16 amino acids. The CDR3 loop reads CASSDAGGLDPHGYTF. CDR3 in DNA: TGTGCCAGCAGTGACGCAGGGGGCTTGGACCCTCATGGCTACACCTTC.

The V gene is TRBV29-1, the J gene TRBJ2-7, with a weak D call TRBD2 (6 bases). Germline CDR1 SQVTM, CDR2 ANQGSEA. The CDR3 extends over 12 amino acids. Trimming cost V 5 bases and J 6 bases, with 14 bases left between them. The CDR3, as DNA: TGCAGCGTTCTTCCTACTAGCCGCGAGCAGTACTTC. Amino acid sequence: CSVLPTSREQYF.

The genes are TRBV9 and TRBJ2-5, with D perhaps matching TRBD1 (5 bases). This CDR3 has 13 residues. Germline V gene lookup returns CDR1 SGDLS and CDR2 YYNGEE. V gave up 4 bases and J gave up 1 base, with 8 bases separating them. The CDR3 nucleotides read TGTGCCAGCAGCAGGACAAGCCAAGAGACCCAGTACTTC. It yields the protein CASSRTSQETQYF. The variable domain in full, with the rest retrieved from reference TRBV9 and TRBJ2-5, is DSGVTQTPKHLITATGQRVTLRCSPRSGDLSVYWYQQSLDQGLQFLIQYYNGEERAKGNILERFSAQQFPDLHSELNLSSLELGDSALYFCASSRTSQETQYFGPGTRLLVL.

The CDR3 DNA reads as TGTGCCAGCAGCTTAATCGGACTAGCCTATGCAAATCGGGGTGAACAGTATTTT. Translating it yields CASSLIGLAYANRGEQYF. V gene TRBV7-9 combines with J gene TRBJ2-3; 8 bases are a match to TRBD2. Germline V lookup: CDR1 SEHNR, CDR2 FQNEAQ (reference sequence). The CDR3 loop spans 18 amino acids. Losses at the gene ends were 2 bases for V and 12 bases for J; bases not matched to a gene: 22.

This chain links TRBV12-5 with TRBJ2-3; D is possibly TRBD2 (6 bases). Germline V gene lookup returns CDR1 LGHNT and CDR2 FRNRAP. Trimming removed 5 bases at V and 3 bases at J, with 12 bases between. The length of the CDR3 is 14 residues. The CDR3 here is CASGRDLLTDTQYF. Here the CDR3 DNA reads TGTGCTAGTGGTCGGGACTTACTGACAGATACGCAGTATTTT.

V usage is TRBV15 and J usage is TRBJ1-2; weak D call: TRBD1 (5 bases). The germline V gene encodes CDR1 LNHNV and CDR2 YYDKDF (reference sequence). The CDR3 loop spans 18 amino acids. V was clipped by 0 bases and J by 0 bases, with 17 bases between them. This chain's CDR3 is CATSRDRRPRDSNYGYTF. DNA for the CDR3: TGTGCCACCAGCAGAGATCGTCGGCCCCGGGACTCTAACTATGGCTACACCTTC.

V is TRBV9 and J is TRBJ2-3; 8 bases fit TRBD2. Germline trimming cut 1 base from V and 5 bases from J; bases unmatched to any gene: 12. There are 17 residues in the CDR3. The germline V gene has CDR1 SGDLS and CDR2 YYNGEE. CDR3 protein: CASSVTGWGLEIDTQYF. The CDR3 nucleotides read TGTGCCAGCAGCGTAACGGGGTGGGGACTAGAGATAGATACGCAGTATTTT.

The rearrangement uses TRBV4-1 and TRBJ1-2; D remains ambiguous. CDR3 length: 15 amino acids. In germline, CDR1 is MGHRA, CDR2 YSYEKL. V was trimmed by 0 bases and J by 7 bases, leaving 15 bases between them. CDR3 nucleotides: TGCGCCAGCAGCCAAGATCGTCCCCCCCTAGGTGGCTACACCTTC. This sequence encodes CASSQDRPPLGGYTF.

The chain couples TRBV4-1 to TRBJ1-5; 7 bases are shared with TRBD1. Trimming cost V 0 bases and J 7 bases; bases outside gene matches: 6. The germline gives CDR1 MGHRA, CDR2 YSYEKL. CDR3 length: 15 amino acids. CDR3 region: CASSQDPTRGQPQHF. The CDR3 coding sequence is TGCGCCAGCAGCCAAGATCCCACCAGGGGGCAGCCCCAGCATTTT.

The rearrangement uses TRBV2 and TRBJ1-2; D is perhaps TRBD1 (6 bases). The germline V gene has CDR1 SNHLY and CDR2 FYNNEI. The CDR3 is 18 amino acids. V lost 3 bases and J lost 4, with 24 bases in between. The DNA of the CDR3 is TGTGCCAGCAGTGACCGGGACAAACGAGGCGGTCACCTCTATGGCTACACCTTC. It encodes CASSDRDKRGGHLYGYTF.